These T cell receptor beta chains were read from a single sample in a study of shared clonotypes between healthy human individuals. Measured with immunoSEQ multiplex PCR; TCRdb has only the in-frame clones, and not every one. The table shows hundreds of thousands of clones, with 79% occurring only once. Sequences were obtained from PBMCs. The receptors stem from a woman aged 40 to 49 in good health. Some clones in this sample may be carry-over from other donors' samples. Each CDR3 is given with its conserved first and last residue. D genes are given only for firm matches. Some rows have no size entry. The others give once, few or many, or a class for an expanded clone.

NA | NA | TRBJ1-3 | TRBV5-6 | TGTGCCAGCAGCCCCAGGGGCTCTGGAAACACCATATATTTT | CASSPRGSGNTIYF
few | TRBD1 | TRBJ2-5 | TRBV7-2 | TGTGCCAGCATCCCCACAGGGGTCGAGACCCAGTACTTC | CASIPTGVETQYF
NA | NA | TRBJ2-5 | TRBV6-6 | TGTGCCAGCAGTACGACCCAAGAGACCCAGTACTTC | CASSTTQETQYF
NA | TRBD2 | TRBJ2-1 | TRBV10-3 | TGTGCCATCACCCGGGGGGATTCCTACAATGAGCAGTTCTTC | CAITRGDSYNEQFF
NA | TRBD2 | TRBJ2-3 | TRBV10-1 | TGCGCCAGCAGTGTAGCGGGGCGAGATACGCAGTATTTT | CASSVAGRDTQYF
once | NA | TRBJ2-5 | TRBV11-2 | TGTGCCAGCAGCTTAGCCACCCAAGAGACCCAGTACTTC | CASSLATQETQYF
few | TRBD1 | TRBJ2-7 | TRBV2 | TGTGCCAGCAGAGCCAGGACAGGGAGGTACCACGAGCAGTACTTC | CASRARTGRYHEQYF
NA | TRBD2 | TRBJ2-2 | TRBV28 | TGTGCCAGCAGTCCCCCGGGACTAGCGCGGACCGGGGAGCTGTTTTTT | CASSPPGLARTGELFF
NA | NA | TRBJ2-7 | TRBV6-5 | TGTGCCAGCAGTTCCATAAGGACCGCCAGTTCCTACGAGCAGTACTTC | CASSSIRTASSYEQYF
NA | NA | TRBJ2-5 | TRBV27 | TGTGCCAGCAGTTCGATCTCAGGCGAGACCCAGTACTTC | CASSSISGETQYF